This TCR beta chain derives from a study of patients and donors after allogeneic stem cell transplantation. Via MiXCR, TCRdb re-called the RT-PCR reads, giving one row per CDR3 protein. The sample gives 800,000 to 1,000,000 distinct CDR3 sequences, 15% to 20% of which show up once; 5% to 6.5% is in the top ten. This CDR3 contains 12 residues. Trimming cost V 2 bases and J 3 bases, with 8 bases left between them. Germline lookup yields CDR1 DFQATT and CDR2 SNEGSKA (reference sequence). This receptor was identified in a human donor who was either an allogeneic HSCT recipient or a stem cell or donor lymphocyte infusion donor (not recorded which). It is not recorded whose cells these are; they may come from a transplant donor. The sequencing sample was made of blood, either unsorted or a sorted T cell fraction (not recorded which). The genes are TRBV20-1 and TRBJ2-7; D uncertain. The CDR3 protein is CSARRSGYEQYF. The CDR3 coding sequence is TGCAGTGCTAGAAGAAGTGGCTACGAGCAGTACTTC.